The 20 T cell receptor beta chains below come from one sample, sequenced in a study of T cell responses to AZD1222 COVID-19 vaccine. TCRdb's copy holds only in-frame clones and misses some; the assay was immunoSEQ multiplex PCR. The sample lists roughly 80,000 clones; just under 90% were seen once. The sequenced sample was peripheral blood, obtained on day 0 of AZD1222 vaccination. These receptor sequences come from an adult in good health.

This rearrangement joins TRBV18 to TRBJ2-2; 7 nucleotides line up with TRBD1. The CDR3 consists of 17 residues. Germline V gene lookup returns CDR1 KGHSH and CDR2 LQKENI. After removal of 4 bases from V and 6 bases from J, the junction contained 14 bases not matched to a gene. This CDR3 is CASSLARQGRSSGELFF. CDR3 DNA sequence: TGTGCCAGCTCACTAGCACGACAGGGTCGGTCCTCCGGGGAGCTGTTTTTT.

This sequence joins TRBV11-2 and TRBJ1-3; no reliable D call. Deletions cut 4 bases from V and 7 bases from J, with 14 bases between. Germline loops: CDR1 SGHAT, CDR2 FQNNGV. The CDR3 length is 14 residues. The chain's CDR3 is CASSSLTVSNTIYF. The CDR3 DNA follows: TGTGCCAGCAGCTCCCTGACGGTGTCGAACACCATATATTTT.

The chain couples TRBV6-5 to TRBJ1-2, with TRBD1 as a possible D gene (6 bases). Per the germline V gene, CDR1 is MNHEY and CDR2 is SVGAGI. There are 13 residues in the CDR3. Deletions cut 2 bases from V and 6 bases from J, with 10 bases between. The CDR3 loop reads CASSYEQGNGYTF. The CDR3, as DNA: TGTGCCAGCAGTTACGAACAGGGTAATGGCTACACCTTC.

CDR3 sequence reads: CASRAGETQYF. In DNA, the CDR3 is TGTGCCAGCAGGGCGGGGGAGACCCAGTACTTC. The chain is built from TRBV28 and TRBJ2-5, with D tentatively TRBD2 (6 bases). This CDR3 has 11 residues. Deletions cut 6 bases from V and 5 bases from J, with 7 bases between. Germline V gene sequence: CDR1 MDHEN, CDR2 SYDVKM.

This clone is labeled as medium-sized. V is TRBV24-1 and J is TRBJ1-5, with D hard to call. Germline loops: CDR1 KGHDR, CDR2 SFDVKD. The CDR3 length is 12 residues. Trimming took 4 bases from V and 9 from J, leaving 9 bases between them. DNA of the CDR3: TGTGCCACCAGTGACAACCTTGGGCCCCAGCATTTT. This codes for CATSDNLGPQHF.

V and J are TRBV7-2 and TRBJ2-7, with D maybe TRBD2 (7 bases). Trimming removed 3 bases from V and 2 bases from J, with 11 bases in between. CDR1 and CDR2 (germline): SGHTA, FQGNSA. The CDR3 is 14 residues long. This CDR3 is CASSFRGGPYEQYF. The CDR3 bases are TGTGCCAGCAGCTTTCGCGGGGGCCCCTACGAGCAGTACTTC.

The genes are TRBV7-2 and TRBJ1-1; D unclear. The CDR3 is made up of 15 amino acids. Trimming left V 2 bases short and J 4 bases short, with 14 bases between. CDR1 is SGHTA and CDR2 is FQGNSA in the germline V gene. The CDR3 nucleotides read TGTGCCAGCAGCTTAATGCGGGCCGGGAGCACTGAAGCTTTCTTT. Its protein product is CASSLMRAGSTEAFF.

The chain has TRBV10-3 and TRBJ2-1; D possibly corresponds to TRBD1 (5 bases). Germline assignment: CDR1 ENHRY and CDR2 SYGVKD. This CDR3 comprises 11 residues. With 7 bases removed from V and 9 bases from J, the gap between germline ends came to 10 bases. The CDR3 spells CAIKQDTEQFF. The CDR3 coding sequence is TGTGCCATCAAGCAGGACACTGAGCAGTTCTTC.

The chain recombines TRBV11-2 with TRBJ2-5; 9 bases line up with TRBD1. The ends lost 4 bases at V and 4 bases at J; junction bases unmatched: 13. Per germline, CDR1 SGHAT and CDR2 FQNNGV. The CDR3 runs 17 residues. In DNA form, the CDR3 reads TGTGCCAGCAGCTCGAGACAGGGGGGTTTTCGTGGAGAGACCCAGTACTTC. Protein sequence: CASSSRQGGFRGETQYF.

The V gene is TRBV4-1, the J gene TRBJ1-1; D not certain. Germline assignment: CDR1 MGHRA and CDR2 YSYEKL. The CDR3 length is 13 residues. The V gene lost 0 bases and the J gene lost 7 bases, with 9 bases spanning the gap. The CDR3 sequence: CASSQDQYLEAFF. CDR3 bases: TGCGCCAGCAGCCAAGATCAGTACCTTGAAGCTTTCTTT.

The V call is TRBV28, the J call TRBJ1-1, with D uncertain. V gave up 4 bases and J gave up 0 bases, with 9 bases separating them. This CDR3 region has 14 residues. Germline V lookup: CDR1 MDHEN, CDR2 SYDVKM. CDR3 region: CASSSDPMNTEAFF. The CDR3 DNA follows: TGTGCCAGCAGTTCCGATCCCATGAACACTGAAGCTTTCTTT.

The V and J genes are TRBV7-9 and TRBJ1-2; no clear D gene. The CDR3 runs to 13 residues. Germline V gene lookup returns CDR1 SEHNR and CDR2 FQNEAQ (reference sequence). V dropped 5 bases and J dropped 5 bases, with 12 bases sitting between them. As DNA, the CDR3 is TGTGCCAGCAGCCCCCTCCCCGGATATGGCTACACCTTC. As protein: CASSPLPGYGYTF. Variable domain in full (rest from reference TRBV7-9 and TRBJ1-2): DTGVSQNPRHKITKRGQNVTFRCDPISEHNRLYWYRQTLGQGPEFLTYFQNEAQLEKSRLLSDRFSAERPKGSFSTLEIQRTEQGDSAMYLCASSPLPGYGYTFGSGTRLTVV.

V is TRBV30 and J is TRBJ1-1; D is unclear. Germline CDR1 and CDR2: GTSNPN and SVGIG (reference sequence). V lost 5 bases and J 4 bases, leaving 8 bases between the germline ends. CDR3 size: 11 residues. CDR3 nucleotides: TGTGCCTGGGGAGGTACCACTGAAGCTTTCTTT. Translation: CAWGGTTEAFF.

The CDR3 loop is CASSPRGFANTGELFF. CDR3 sequence (DNA): TGTGCCAGCAGCCCTAGGGGGTTCGCGAACACCGGGGAGCTGTTTTTT. V usage is TRBV9 and J usage is TRBJ2-2; weak D call: TRBD1 (6 bases). V gave up 4 bases and J gave up 0 bases, with 13 bases separating them. The germline CDR1 and CDR2 sequences are SGDLS and YYNGEE. CDR3 size: 16 residues.

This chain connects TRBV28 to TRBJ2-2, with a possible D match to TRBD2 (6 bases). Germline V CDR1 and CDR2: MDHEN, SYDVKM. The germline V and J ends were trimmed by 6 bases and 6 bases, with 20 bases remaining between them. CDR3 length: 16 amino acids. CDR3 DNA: TGTGCCAGCAGATTGAAAGGGGCGGGGAAGTCCGGGGAGCTGTTTTTT. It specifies CASRLKGAGKSGELFF.

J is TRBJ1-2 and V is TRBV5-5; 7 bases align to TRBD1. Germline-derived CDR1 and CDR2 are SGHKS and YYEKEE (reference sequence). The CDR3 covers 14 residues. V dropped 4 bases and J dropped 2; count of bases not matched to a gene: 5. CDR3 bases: TGTGCCAGCAGCGGGACGGACAGGAACTATGGCTACACCTTC. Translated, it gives CASSGTDRNYGYTF.

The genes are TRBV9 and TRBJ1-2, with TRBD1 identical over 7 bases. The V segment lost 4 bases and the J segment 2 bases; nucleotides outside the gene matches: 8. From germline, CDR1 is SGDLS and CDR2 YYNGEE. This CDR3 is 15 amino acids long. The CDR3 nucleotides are TGTGCCAGCAGCTCCCGGACAGGTGAAAACTATGGCTACACCTTC. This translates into CASSSRTGENYGYTF. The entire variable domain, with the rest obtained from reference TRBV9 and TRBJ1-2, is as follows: DSGVTQTPKHLITATGQRVTLRCSPRSGDLSVYWYQQSLDQGLQFLIQYYNGEERAKGNILERFSAQQFPDLHSELNLSSLELGDSALYFCASSSRTGENYGYTFGSGTRLTVV.

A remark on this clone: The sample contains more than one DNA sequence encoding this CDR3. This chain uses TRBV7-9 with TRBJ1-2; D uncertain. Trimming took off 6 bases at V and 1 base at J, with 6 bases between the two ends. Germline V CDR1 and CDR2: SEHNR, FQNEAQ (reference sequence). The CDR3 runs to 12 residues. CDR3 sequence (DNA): TGTGCCAGCAGTGGAGATAACTATGGCTACACCTTC. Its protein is CASSGDNYGYTF. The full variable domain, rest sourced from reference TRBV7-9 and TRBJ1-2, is DTGVSQNPRHKITKRGQNVTFRCDPISEHNRLYWYRQTLGQGPEFLTYFQNEAQLEKSRLLSDRFSAERPKGSFSTLEIQRTEQGDSAMYLCASSGDNYGYTFGSGTRLTVV.

CDR3 coding DNA: TGTGCCAGCAGTACAGCGGGGGATACGCAGTATTTT. Translated: CASSTAGDTQYF. This chain connects TRBV6-6 to TRBJ2-3, with 7 positions matching TRBD2. The junction had 2 bases not matched to a gene; V was cut back by 5 bases and J by 6 bases. Germline CDR1 and CDR2: MNHNY and SVGAGI (reference sequence). The CDR3 has 12 residues.

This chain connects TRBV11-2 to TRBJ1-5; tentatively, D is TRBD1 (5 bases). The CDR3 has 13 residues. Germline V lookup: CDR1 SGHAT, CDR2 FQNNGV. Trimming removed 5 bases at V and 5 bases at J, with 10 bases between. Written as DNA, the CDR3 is TGTGCCAGCAGCCCTAAGGGGTATCAGCCCCAGCATTTT. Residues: CASSPKGYQPQHF.